One and the same sample provided the 4 T cell receptor beta chains below, sequenced in a study of cytomegalovirus exposure and HLA in healthy donors. It was with 60 Vbeta and 13 Jbeta primers that the PCR ran. Clones were sequenced by immunoSEQ multiplex PCR, and TCRdb holds only the in-frame ones, with some missing. The top ten clones hold approximately 2.9% of a sample with about 210,000 clones, 65% to 85% of them seen once. Sequenced material: PBMCs. The receptor set was obtained from a man aged 25 to 45 in good health and CMV-seronegative.

Worth noting for this clone: Other DNA sequences in this sample translate to the same CDR3. The chain joins TRBV2 to TRBJ2-7, with no clear D. In germline, CDR1 is SNHLY, CDR2 FYNNEI. V lost 7 bases, J lost 2 bases, and 6 bases lay in between. The CDR3 totals 11 residues. The CDR3 region has the DNA TGTGCCAGCATAACGGCCTACGAGCAGTACTTC. This translates into CASITAYEQYF.

The chain is built from TRBV29-1 and TRBJ2-5; TRBD1 agrees at 7 bases. Matching the DNA end better, TRBJ2-7 makes the J call doubtful. CDR3 size: 12 residues. Germline-derived CDR1 and CDR2 are SQVTM and ANQGSEA. This CDR3 is CSARDSAYEQYF. As DNA, the CDR3 is TGCAGCGCTAGGGACAGTGCCTACGAGCAGTACTTC.

The chain employs TRBV5-1 and TRBJ1-1; D unclear. Trimming removed 0 bases at V and 1 base at J, with 7 bases between. Germline V gene lookup returns CDR1 SGHRS and CDR2 YFSETQ. The CDR3 runs 14 residues. DNA of the CDR3: TGCGCCAGCAGCTTGGTGGCCACGAACACTGAAGCTTTCTTT. Its translation: CASSLVATNTEAFF. The full variable domain, its missing parts supplied by reference TRBV5-1 and TRBJ1-1, is KAGVTQTPRYLIKTRGQQVTLSCSPISGHRSVSWYQQTPGQGLQFLFEYFSETQRNKGNFPGRFSGRQFSNSRSEMNVSTLELGDSALYLCASSLVATNTEAFFGQGTRLTVV.

The chain employs TRBV28 and TRBJ1-1, with D possibly TRBD1 on 5 matching bases. Looked up from germline, CDR1 is MDHEN and CDR2 is SYDVKM. V was shortened by 1 base and J by 8 bases, with 20 bases between the two germline ends. This CDR3 has 16 residues. CDR3 bases: TGTGCCAGCAGTTTATCTTCGGGGGGGGGATTAATGGAAGCTTTCTTT. It translates to CASSLSSGGGLMEAFF.